The present entry profiles one TCR beta chain with its context. Germline values: CDR1 MNHEY, CDR2 SVGAGI. Trimming took 4 bases from V and 3 from J, leaving 9 bases between them. The CDR3 consists of 13 residues. From the 5' RACE reads, TCRdb called clonotypes with MiXCR, one entry per CDR3 protein. This sample has 88,000 or so distinct CDR3 sequences, with approximately 15% found just once. These data belong to a study of early T cells in non-severe SARS-CoV-2 infection. Study-level information: The study sequenced bulk RNA from unsorted whole blood, with chains unpaired.

The TCR was taken from an adult who was a healthcare worker with PCR-confirmed SARS-CoV-2 infection or an uninfected control (not recorded which). The V and J genes are TRBV6-5 and TRBJ1-1; no definite D call. What was sequenced was whole blood. The CDR3 nucleotides read TGTGCCAGCAGTTCATTTCGGTACACTGAAGCTTTCTTT. This gives the protein CASSSFRYTEAFF.